A single sample gave rise to the 8 T cell receptor beta chains below, sequenced in a study of CD8 T cells in ankylosing spondylitis. TCRdb passed the 5' RACE reads through MiXCR, listing each CDR3 protein once. The sample has 250,000 or so distinct CDR3 sequences; over 8.5% are singletons. Sequences were obtained from blood, either unsorted or a sorted T cell fraction (not recorded which). The receptors here all came from a male donor with ankylosing spondylitis or in good health (not recorded which).

The chain joins TRBV7-8 to TRBJ2-1; no clear D. The CDR3 loop spans 13 amino acids. Germline lookup yields CDR1 SGHVS and CDR2 FQNEAQ. V was trimmed by 0 bases and J by 13 bases, leaving 13 bases between them. The CDR3 protein is CASSLAVEVRQFF. CDR3 coding DNA: TGTGCCAGCAGCTTAGCGGTTGAAGTTAGACAGTTCTTC.

The chain combines TRBV2 with TRBJ2-2, with D possibly matching TRBD2 (6 bases). The germline gives CDR1 SNHLY, CDR2 FYNNEI. Trimming cost V 7 bases and J 1 base, with 10 bases left between them. This CDR3 is built from 14 residues. The CDR3 DNA reads TGTGCCAGCAACGGACTATTGAACACCGGGGAGCTGTTTTTT. It yields the protein CASNGLLNTGELFF.

This clonotype was observed a single time. A much larger clone is a single base away; this may be a read error. The V and J genes are TRBV20-1 and TRBJ2-3; 9 bases are a match to TRBD2. V trimming: 7 bases; J trimming: 0 bases; junction bases outside the gene matches: 11. CDR3 length: 16 residues. Per germline, CDR1 DFQATT and CDR2 SNEGSKA (reference sequence). DNA of the CDR3: TGCAGTGTTTTGGAGGCTAGCGGGGCTAGCACAGATACGCAGTATTTT. Protein product: CSVLEASGASTDTQYF.

The chain joins TRBV2 to TRBJ2-7, with D maybe TRBD1 (5 bases). V gave up 9 bases and J gave up 3 bases, with 9 bases separating them. CDR3 length: 11 residues. From germline, CDR1 is SNHLY and CDR2 FYNNEI. The CDR3 DNA follows: TGTGCCAGTAGACAGATCTACGAGCAGTACTTC. Translated: CASRQIYEQYF. The variable domain in full, completed from reference TRBV2 and TRBJ2-7, reads EPEVTQTPSHQVTQMGQEVILRCVPISNHLYFYWYRQILGQKVEFLVSFYNNEISEKSEIFDDQFSVERPDGSNFTLKIRSTKLEDSAMYFCASRQIYEQYFGPGTRLTVT.

Details on this clonotype: This may be a read error: a much more frequent sequence differs by one nucleotide. The chain uses TRBV12-3 or TRBV12-4 and TRBJ2-3, with TRBD2 matching 7 bases. With 8 bases clipped from V and 3 bases from J, the junction kept 5 bases outside the gene matches. The CDR3 totals 13 residues. CDR3 residues: CASGGGGTDTQYF. CDR3 DNA: TGTGCCAGCGGCGGCGGGGGAACAGATACGCAGTATTTT.

This clonotype was recorded at least ten times. The chain carries TRBV20-1 and TRBJ2-7; D is undetermined. The CDR3 runs to 11 residues. Trimming stripped 8 bases from V and 4 bases from J, with 12 bases between. CDR1 is DFQATT, CDR2 SNEGSKA, per germline (reference sequence). CDR3 in amino acids: CSLGRGYEQYF. The DNA for the CDR3 is TGCAGTCTTGGACGAGGATACGAGCAGTACTTC.

This chain links TRBV27 with TRBJ2-5; D not certain. CDR3 size: 15 residues. The germline CDR1 and CDR2 sequences are MNHEY and SMNVEV (reference sequence). Trimming removed 7 bases from V and 5 bases from J, with 20 bases in between. CDR3 in amino acids: CASNSFVGTRETQYF. In DNA, the CDR3 is TGTGCCAGCAACAGCTTTGTGGGAACAAGGGAGACCCAGTACTTC.

This CDR3 is CASSIISTDTQYF. In DNA form, the CDR3 reads TGTGCCAGCAGCATTATTAGCACAGATACGCAGTATTTT. The rearrangement links TRBV7-3 to TRBJ2-3; D uncertain. The CDR3 consists of 13 residues. In germline, CDR1 is SGHTA, CDR2 FQGTGA. The germline V and J ends were trimmed by 5 bases and 0 bases, with 6 bases remaining between them.